This paragraph reports one T cell receptor beta chain. Antigen: not known. This CDR3 is built from 16 residues. Germline V gene sequence: CDR1 SGHTA, CDR2 FQGNSA. V was cut by 5 bases and J by 1 base, with 17 bases left in between. This record belongs to a study of cytotoxic CD8 clonotypes in ibrutinib-treated CLL. TCRdb's table, derived via immunoSEQ multiplex PCR, lists solely in-frame clones and lacks some. The sample lists about 70,000 clones; around nine tenths were seen once. Study-wide points: The public clonotypes identified were infrequent and showed contraction or stability on treatment.

The TCR comes from a human donor with chronic lymphocytic leukemia. Here the sequenced sample was PBMCs, taken after 12 months of ibrutinib treatment. The chain combines TRBV7-2 with TRBJ1-2; unclear D gene. CDR3 nucleotides: TGTGCCAGCAGCCTAACCCCGCGTCGCTTTAACTATGGCTACACCTTC. Its translation is CASSLTPRRFNYGYTF.